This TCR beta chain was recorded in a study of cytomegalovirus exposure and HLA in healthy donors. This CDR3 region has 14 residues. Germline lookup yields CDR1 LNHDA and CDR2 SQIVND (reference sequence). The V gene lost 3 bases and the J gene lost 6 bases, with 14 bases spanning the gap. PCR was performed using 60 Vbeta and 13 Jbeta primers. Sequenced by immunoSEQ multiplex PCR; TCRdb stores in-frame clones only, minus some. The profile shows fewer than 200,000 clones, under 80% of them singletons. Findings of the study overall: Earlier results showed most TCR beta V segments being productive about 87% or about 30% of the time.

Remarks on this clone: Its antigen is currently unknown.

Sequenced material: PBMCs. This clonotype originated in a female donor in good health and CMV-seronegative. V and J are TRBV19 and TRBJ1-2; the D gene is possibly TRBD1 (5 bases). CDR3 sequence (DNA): TGTGCCAGTAGTATGCCCAGGGCAGGACATGGCTACACCTTC. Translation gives CASSMPRAGHGYTF.